The present T cell receptor (beta chain) was sequenced within a study of blood T cell repertoires in COVID-19. At the level of the study: Sites across the United States, Italy and Spain contributed samples from acute and convalescent COVID-19. The cDNA or gDNA used as material had been derived from T cells, B-cell-depleted T cells, or PBMCs.

J lost 9 bases, V lost 4 bases, and 13 bases had no gene match. The length of the CDR3 is 17 residues. CDR1 SGHTA and CDR2 FQGNSA come from the germline V gene. The authors' processing: Reference gene primers were amplified, and this amplification served to estimate nucleated cell counts. Measured with immunoSEQ multiplex PCR; TCRdb has only the in-frame clones, and not every one. V, J and clone size are taken as reported in that table, and D and trimming were inferred from the DNA itself. In the table there are 85,000 to 95,000 clones, 72% of which are singletons. There are a few counts of this clone.

The rearrangement links TRBV7-2 to TRBJ1-6; 9 nucleotides agree with TRBD1. The receptor was derived from an elderly woman with acute or convalescent COVID-19. Sequencing used peripheral blood. The CDR3 DNA sequence: TGTGCCAGCAGCTCTCAATCGACAGGGGGGTATGGTTCACCCCTCCACTTT. Amino acids: CASSSQSTGGYGSPLHF.